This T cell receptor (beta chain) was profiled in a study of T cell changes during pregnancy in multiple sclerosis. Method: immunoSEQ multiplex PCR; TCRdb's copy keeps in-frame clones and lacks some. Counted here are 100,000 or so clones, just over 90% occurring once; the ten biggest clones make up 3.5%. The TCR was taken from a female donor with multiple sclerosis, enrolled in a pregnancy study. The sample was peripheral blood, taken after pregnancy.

The CDR3 is CASSLSLGVVYNEQFF. The CDR3 DNA reads TGCGCCAGCAGCTTGAGTTTAGGGGTTGTCTACAATGAGCAGTTCTTC. This chain links TRBV5-1 with TRBJ2-1, with D possibly being TRBD1 (5 bases). V was trimmed by 1 base and J by 3 bases, leaving 14 bases between them. The CDR3 extends over 16 amino acids. Germline-derived CDR1 and CDR2 are SGHRS and YFSETQ.